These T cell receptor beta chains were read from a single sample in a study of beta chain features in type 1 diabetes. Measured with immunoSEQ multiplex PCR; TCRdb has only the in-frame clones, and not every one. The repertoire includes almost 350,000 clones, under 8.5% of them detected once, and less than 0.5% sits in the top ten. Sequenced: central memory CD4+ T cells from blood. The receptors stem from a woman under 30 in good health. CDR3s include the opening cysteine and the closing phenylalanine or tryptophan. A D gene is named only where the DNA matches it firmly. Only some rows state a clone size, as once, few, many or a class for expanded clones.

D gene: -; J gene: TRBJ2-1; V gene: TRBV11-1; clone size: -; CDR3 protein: CASSFHVRVGEQFF; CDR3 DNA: TGTGCCAGCAGCTTTCACGTCAGGGTCGGTGAGCAGTTCTTC
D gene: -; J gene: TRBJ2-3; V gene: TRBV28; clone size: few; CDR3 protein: CASSLGKGQGIDTQYF; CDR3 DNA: TGTGCCAGCAGTTTAGGAAAGGGGCAGGGAATCGATACGCAGTATTTT
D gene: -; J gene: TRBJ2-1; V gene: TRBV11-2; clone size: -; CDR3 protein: CASSPGRSWEWEQFF; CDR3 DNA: TGTGCCAGCAGCCCCGGACGTTCCTGGGAATGGGAGCAGTTCTTC
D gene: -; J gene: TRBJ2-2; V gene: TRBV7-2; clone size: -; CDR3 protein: CASSVRQLQNTGELFF; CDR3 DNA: TGTGCCAGCAGCGTACGACAGCTTCAGAACACCGGGGAGCTGTTTTTT
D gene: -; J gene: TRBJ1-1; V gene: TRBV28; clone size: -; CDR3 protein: CASSLGGGTEAFF; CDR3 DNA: TGTGCCAGCAGTTTGGGTGGGGGCACTGAAGCTTTCTTT
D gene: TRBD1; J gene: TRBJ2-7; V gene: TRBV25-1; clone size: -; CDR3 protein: CAEYDRDYEQYF; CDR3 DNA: TGTGCCGAGTATGACAGGGACTACGAGCAGTACTTC
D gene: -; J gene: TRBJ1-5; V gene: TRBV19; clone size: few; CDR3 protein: CASRPYSNQPQHF; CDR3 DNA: TGTGCCAGTAGACCTTACAGCAATCAGCCCCAGCATTTT
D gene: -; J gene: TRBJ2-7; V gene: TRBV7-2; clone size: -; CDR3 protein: CASSLSIYEQYF; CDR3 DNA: TGTGCCAGCAGCTTATCCATCTACGAGCAGTACTTC
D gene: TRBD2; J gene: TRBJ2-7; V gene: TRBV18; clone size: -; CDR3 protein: CASSPFSGRAAYEQYF; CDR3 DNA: TGTGCCAGCTCACCCTTTAGCGGGAGGGCCGCCTACGAGCAGTACTTC
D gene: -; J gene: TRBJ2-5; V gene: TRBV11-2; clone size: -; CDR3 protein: CASSFRASYQETQYF; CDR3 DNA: TGTGCCAGCAGCTTCCGGGCCTCGTACCAAGAGACCCAGTACTTC
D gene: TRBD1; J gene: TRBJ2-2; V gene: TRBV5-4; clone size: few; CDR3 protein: CASGPRDRGHTGELFF; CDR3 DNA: TGTGCCAGCGGGCCCCGGGACAGGGGACACACCGGGGAGCTGTTTTTT
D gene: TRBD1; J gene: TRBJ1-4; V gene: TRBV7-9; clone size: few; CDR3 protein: CASSPGQGAGEKLFF; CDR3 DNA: TGTGCCAGCAGCCCCGGACAGGGGGCGGGTGAAAAACTGTTTTTT
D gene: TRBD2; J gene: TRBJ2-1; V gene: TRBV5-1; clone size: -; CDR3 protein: CASSLSSGRALTAEQFF; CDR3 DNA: TGCGCCAGCAGCTTGTCTAGCGGGAGGGCCTTAACCGCTGAGCAGTTCTTC
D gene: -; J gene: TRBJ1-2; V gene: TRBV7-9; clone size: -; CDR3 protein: CASSRRGSASNAF; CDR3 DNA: TGTGCCAGCAGCCGACGGGGCAGCGCCTCTAACGCCTTC
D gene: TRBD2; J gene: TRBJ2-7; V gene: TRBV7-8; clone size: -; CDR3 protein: CASSLGTSGSTKQYF; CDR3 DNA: TGTGCCAGCAGCCTCGGGACTAGCGGGAGTACTAAGCAGTACTTC
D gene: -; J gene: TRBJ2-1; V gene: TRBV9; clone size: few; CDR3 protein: CASSVAASSNEQFF; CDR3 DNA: TGTGCCAGCAGCGTAGCGGCTAGCTCTAATGAGCAGTTCTTC
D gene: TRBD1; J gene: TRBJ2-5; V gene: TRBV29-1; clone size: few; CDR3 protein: CSVDGGTAQETQYF; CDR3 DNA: TGCAGCGTTGATGGTGGGACAGCCCAAGAGACCCAGTACTTC
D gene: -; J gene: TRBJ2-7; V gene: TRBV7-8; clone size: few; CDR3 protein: CASSLDGNYEQYF; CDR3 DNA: TGTGCCAGCAGCTTAGACGGTAACTACGAGCAGTACTTC